One and the same sample provided the 17 T cell receptor beta chains below, sequenced in a study of immune heterogeneity within non-small cell lung tumors (dated by TCRdb to 2016 to 2019). Genomic DNA was extracted from bulk tumor tissue and used as the TCR template, and approximately 590 ng gDNA was amplified per sample. During surgery, multiple biopsies were taken from each primary tumor, with sampling sites spaced as far apart as possible within the tumor mass. The study cohort was described as untreated, and patients were newly diagnosed NSCLC cases undergoing curative surgery. Sequencing used a HiSeq X Ten. The TCR beta CDR3 region was amplified with a multiplex PCR system whose first round ran for 9 to 10 cycles using 32 V-gene forward primers and 13 J-gene reverse primers. TCRdb's own reprocessing of the public reads used fastp at Q25 and MiXCR and kept productive beta chains. CDR3 protein duplicates are merged, each entry listing the most common genes and DNA. For this sample the table gives tens of thousands of distinct CDR3 sequences, of which 28% were detected only once. The top ten hold 3% to 4.5% of the sample.

The sample consisted of lung tumor tissue. Receptors originate from a man aged 40-49 years with non-small cell lung cancer.

A word on this clonotype: A much larger clonotype is one base distant, so this may be a read error. The V call is TRBV2, the J call TRBJ1-5; D is perhaps TRBD1 (6 bases). Between the trimmed V and J ends, which lost 5 bases and 3 bases, there was a span of 17 bases. The CDR3 is 16 amino acids. Germline V gene lookup returns CDR1 SNHLY and CDR2 FYNNEI. CDR3 DNA sequence: TGTGCCAGCAGTCTATCCGGGACATCCCTCAATCAGCCCCAGCATTTT. This translates into CASSLSGTSLNQPQHF.

A word on this clonotype: A much bigger clone sits one base away, suggesting this may be a read error. The chain couples TRBV11-2 to TRBJ2-7, with D perhaps TRBD2 (6 bases). V was cut by 3 bases and J by 5 bases, with 14 bases left in between. The CDR3 loop spans 14 amino acids. Germline values: CDR1 SGHAT, CDR2 FQNNGV. This chain's CDR3 is CASSFGGRGDEQYF. The CDR3 nucleotides are TGTGCCAGCAGCTTCGGGGGACGTGGAGACGAGCAGTACTTC.

V usage is TRBV12-3 or TRBV12-4 and J usage is TRBJ2-3, with 8 bases aligning to TRBD2. The CDR3 is made up of 15 amino acids. This CDR3 reads CVSSLAGGRTDTQYF. The CDR3 DNA reads TGTGTTAGCAGTTTGGCGGGAGGACGCACAGATACGCAGTATTTT.

Comments on this clonotype: A single base separates this from a much larger clone, so it may be a read error. J is TRBJ1-3 and V is TRBV19; D is unclear. The CDR3 runs 16 residues. Germline V lookup: CDR1 LNHDA, CDR2 SQIVND (reference sequence). V shed 6 bases and J shed 4 bases, with 19 bases lying between them. Here the CDR3 DNA reads TGTGCCAGTAGGGGAACATGGTCGGGCGCGGGAAACACCATATATTTT. Encoded protein: CASRGTWSGAGNTIYF. Combining the CDR3 with reference TRBV19 and TRBJ1-3 gives the whole variable domain DGGITQSPKYLFRKEGQNVTLSCEQNLNHDAMYWYRQDPGQGLRLIYYSQIVNDFQKGDIAEGYSVSREKKESFPLTVTSAQKNPTAFYLCASRGTWSGAGNTIYFGEGSWLTVV.

In this sample, this clonotype turned up a few times. The chain combines TRBV7-2 with TRBJ2-1; 13 nucleotides line up with TRBD2. V lost 2 bases to trimming and J lost 4 bases; unmatched junction nucleotides: 5. Per germline, CDR1 SGHTA and CDR2 FQGNSA. The CDR3 runs to 17 residues. In DNA form, the CDR3 reads TGTGCCAGCAGCTTACGGACTAGCGGGAGTAGGTACAATGAGCAGTTCTTC. This translates into CASSLRTSGSRYNEQFF. The full variable domain, in which reference TRBV7-2 and TRBJ2-1 provide the parts outside the CDR3, is GAGVSQSPSNKVTEKGKDVELRCDPISGHTALYWYRQSLGQGLEFLIYFQGNSAPDKSGLPSDRFSAERTGGSVSTLTIQRTQQEDSAVYLCASSLRTSGSRYNEQFFGPGTRLTVL.

The chain combines TRBV19 with TRBJ1-6, with D uncertain. The V end was cut by 7 bases, the J end by 7 bases, with 11 bases between. This CDR3 has 13 amino acids. Germline CDR1 and CDR2: LNHDA and SQIVND (reference sequence). The CDR3 nucleotides read TGTGCCAGTAAGTCAGAAACGAATTCACCCCTCCACTTT. As protein: CASKSETNSPLHF.

The chain combines TRBV20-1 with TRBJ2-7; a possible D gene is TRBD2 (7 bases). Per the germline V gene, CDR1 is DFQATT and CDR2 is SNEGSKA (reference sequence). This CDR3 comprises 16 residues. Trimming left V 5 bases short and J 8 bases short, with 28 bases between. CDR3 DNA: TGCAGTGCTCCTCGGATAGGGGGGGGGCGCCCGGATCAGCAGTACTTC. The encoded protein is CSAPRIGGGRPDQQYF.

Worth noting for this clonotype: A single base separates this from a much larger clone, so it may be a read error. The chain is built from TRBV28 and TRBJ2-7; 7 bases fit TRBD1. Looked up from germline, CDR1 is MDHEN and CDR2 is SYDVKM. The CDR3 has 17 residues. Trimming at V came to 5 bases and at J to 9 bases, leaving 22 bases not matched to a gene. The CDR3 spells CASSPQVGYRGVDVQYF. For the CDR3, the DNA is TGTGCCAGCAGTCCCCAGGTAGGCTACAGGGGAGTGGACGTGCAGTACTTC.

On this clonotype itself: A much larger clone differs by one base, so this may be a read error. The rearrangement links TRBV7-9 to TRBJ2-3; tentatively, D is TRBD2 (6 bases). Germline V gene data show CDR1 as SEHNR and CDR2 as FQNEAQ (reference sequence). The CDR3 loop spans 16 amino acids. The CDR3 sequence is CAGSLAPSVGTDTQYF. CDR3 in DNA: TGTGCCGGCAGCTTAGCGCCTAGCGTGGGCACAGATACGCAGTATTTT.

This clonotype was seen many times. This chain joins TRBV6-2 or TRBV6-3 and TRBJ2-7, with a tentative D call TRBD1 (6 bases). The V end lost 7 bases, the J end lost 3 bases, and 13 bases lay between the germline ends. Germline CDR1 MNHEY, CDR2 SVGEGT. The CDR3 contains 13 residues. As DNA, the CDR3 is TGTGCCAGCACAAGGACAGCCGTCTACGAGCAGTACTTC. It specifies CASTRTAVYEQYF.

A note on this clonotype: A read error may produce the germline difference seen at one junction end. The chain carries TRBV12-3 or TRBV12-4 and TRBJ2-1, with 10 bases matching TRBD2. The length of the CDR3 is 18 residues. The CDR3 coding sequence is TGTGCAAGCAGTTCAGGGACTAGCGTTTTAAGCTCCTACAATGAGCAGTTCTTC. It codes for CASSSGTSVLSSYNEQFF.

This clonotype is judged medium-sized. The V gene is TRBV20-1, the J gene TRBJ2-7; D is possibly TRBD1 or TRBD2 (5 bases each). Trimming removed 2 bases from V and 2 bases from J, with 19 bases in between. This CDR3 is built from 16 residues. The germline V gene has CDR1 DFQATT and CDR2 SNEGSKA (reference sequence). The DNA of the CDR3 is TGCAGTGCTAGACCGAACCTAGGGACGGCGCCCTACGAGCAGTACTTC. This gives the protein CSARPNLGTAPYEQYF.

As regards this clonotype: This may be a read error, as it is one base from a much larger clone. The chain joins TRBV10-3 to TRBJ1-5; TRBD1 matches at 9 bases. The CDR3 contains 15 residues. In germline, CDR1 is ENHRY, CDR2 SYGVKD. The CDR3 sequence: CAISESRTGDQPKHF. The CDR3 region has the DNA TGTGCCATCAGTGAGTCTAGGACAGGGGATCAGCCCAAGCATTTT.

The table lists this clonotype with a few counts. The rearrangement links TRBV6-4 to TRBJ2-2; D unresolved. CDR1 is MRHNA, CDR2 SNTAGT, per germline. This CDR3 region has 14 residues. V lost 9 bases and J 5 bases, leaving 16 bases between the germline ends. In DNA, the CDR3 is TGTGCCAGTCAACCTCTTGCCGGGACCGGGGAGCTGTTTTTT. Amino acids: CASQPLAGTGELFF.

To note about this clonotype: A read error may explain this, as a much larger clone is one base away. The chain uses TRBV11-3 and TRBJ2-7; D might be TRBD2 (5 bases). CDR1 is SGHNT, CDR2 YENEEA, per germline. CDR3 length: 13 residues. This CDR3 is CTSSLDSGLQQYF. The CDR3 coding sequence is TGTACCAGCAGCTTAGATTCGGGGTTACAGCAGTACTTC.

This rearrangement joins TRBV25-1 to TRBJ2-5; TRBD2 matches at 9 bases. After removal of 5 bases from V and 4 bases from J, the junction contained 11 bases not matched to a gene. The CDR3 runs 16 residues. Germline V gene sequence: CDR1 MGHDK, CDR2 SYGVNS. This CDR3 is CASSKVAGVGGETQYF. The DNA of the CDR3 is TGTGCCAGCAGTAAAGTAGCGGGAGTGGGGGGAGAGACCCAGTACTTC.

This clonotype was recorded a few times. The V gene is TRBV19, the J gene TRBJ2-5; TRBD2 might be the D (5 bases). Germline V gives CDR1 LNHDA, CDR2 SQIVND (reference sequence). V lost 5 bases to trimming and J lost 5 bases, with 12 bases between them. CDR3 size: 13 residues. CDR3 amino acids: CASSFRDRETQYF. CDR3 DNA: TGTGCCAGTAGTTTTCGGGATAGGGAGACCCAGTACTTC.